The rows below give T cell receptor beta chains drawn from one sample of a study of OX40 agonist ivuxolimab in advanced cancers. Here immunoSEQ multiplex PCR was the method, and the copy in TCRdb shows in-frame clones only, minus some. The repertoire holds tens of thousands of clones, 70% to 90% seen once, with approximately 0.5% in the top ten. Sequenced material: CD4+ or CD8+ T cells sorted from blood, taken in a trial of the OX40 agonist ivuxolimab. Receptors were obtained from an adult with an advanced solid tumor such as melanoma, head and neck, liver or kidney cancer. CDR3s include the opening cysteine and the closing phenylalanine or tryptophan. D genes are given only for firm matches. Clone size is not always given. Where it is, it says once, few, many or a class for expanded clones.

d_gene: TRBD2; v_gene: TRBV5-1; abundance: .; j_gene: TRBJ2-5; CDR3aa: CASSGGTSGLETQYF; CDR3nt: TGCGCCAGCAGCGGGGGGACTAGCGGGTTGGAGACCCAGTACTTC
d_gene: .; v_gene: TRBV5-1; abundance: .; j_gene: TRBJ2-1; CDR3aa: CASSLGVGNEQFF; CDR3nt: TGCGCCAGCAGCTTGGGAGTAGGTAATGAGCAGTTCTTC
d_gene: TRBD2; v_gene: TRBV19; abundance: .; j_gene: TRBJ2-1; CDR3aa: CASSIESGNYNEQFF; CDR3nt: TGTGCCAGTAGTATAGAAAGCGGGAATTACAATGAGCAGTTCTTC
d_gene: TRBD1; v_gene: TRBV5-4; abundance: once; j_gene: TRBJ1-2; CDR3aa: CASSLGQGAYGYTF; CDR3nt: TGTGCCAGCAGCTTAGGACAGGGGGCCTATGGCTACACCTTC
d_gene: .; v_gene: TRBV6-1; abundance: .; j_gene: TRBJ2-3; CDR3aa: CASRDLTDTQYF; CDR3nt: TGTGCCAGCAGGGACCTCACAGATACGCAGTATTTT
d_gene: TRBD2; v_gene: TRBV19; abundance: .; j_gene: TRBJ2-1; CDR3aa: CASALAGGPNEQFF; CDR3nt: TGTGCCAGCGCCCTAGCGGGAGGGCCCAATGAGCAGTTCTTC
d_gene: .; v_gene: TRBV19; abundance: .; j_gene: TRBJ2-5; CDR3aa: CASSIAAGKGETQYF; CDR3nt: TGTGCCAGTAGTATCGCGGCAGGGAAGGGCGAGACCCAGTACTTC
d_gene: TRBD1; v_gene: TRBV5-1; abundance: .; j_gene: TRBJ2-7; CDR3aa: CASASVGQSYEQYF; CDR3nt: TGCGCCAGCGCGAGTGTGGGACAGAGCTACGAGCAGTACTTC
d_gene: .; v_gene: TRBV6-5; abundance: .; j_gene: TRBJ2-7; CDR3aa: CASRPTAPELYEQYF; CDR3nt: TGTGCCAGCAGACCCACGGCCCCAGAGCTCTACGAGCAGTACTTC
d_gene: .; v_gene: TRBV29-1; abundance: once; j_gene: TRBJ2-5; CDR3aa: CSVLTRDVTQYF; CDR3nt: TGCAGCGTCCTCACACGAGATGTGACCCAGTACTTC
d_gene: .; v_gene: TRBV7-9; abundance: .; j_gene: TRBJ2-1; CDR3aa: CASSLGGVWPYNEQFF; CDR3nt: TGTGCCAGCAGCTTAGGAGGGGTATGGCCCTACAATGAGCAGTTCTTC
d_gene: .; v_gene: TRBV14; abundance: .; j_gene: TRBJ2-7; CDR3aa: CASSQAVSYEQYF; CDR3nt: TGTGCCAGCAGCCAAGCCGTGAGCTACGAGCAGTACTTC
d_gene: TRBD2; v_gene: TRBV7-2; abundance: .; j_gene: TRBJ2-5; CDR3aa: CASSLDESGRHETQYF; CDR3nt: TGTGCCAGCAGCTTAGACGAAAGCGGGAGGCACGAGACCCAGTACTTC
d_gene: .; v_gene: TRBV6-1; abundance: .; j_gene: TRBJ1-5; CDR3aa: CASSEAWDQPQHF; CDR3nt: TGTGCCAGCAGTGAAGCTTGGGACCAGCCCCAGCATTTT
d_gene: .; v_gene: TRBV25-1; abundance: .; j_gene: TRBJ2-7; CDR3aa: CASRALPGDEQYF; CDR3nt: TGTGCCAGCAGGGCCCTCCCTGGTGACGAGCAGTACTTC
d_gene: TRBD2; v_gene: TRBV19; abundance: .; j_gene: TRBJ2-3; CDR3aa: CANPPGLAGGRGTDTQYF; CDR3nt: TGTGCCAACCCCCCCGGACTAGCGGGAGGGCGGGGCACAGATACGCAGTATTTT
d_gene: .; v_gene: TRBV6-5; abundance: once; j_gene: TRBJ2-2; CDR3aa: CASSFRRTNTGELFF; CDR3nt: TGTGCCAGCAGCTTTAGGCGGACCAACACCGGGGAGCTGTTTTTT
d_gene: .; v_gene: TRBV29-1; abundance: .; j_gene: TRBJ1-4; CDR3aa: CSVQVLNEKLFF; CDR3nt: TGCAGCGTACAGGTCCTAAATGAAAAACTGTTTTTT
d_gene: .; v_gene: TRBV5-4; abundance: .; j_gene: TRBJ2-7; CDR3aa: CASSGRGYEQYF; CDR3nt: TGTGCCAGCAGTGGGCGGGGCTACGAGCAGTACTTC
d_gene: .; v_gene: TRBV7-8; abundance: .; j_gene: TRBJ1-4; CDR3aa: CASSDRPQNPTNEKLFF; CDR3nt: TGTGCCAGCAGCGACAGGCCTCAGAACCCAACTAATGAAAAACTGTTTTTT
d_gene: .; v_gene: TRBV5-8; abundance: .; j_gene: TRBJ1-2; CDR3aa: CASSLNLGGYTF; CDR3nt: TGTGCCAGCAGCTTGAACCTGGGCGGCTACACCTTC
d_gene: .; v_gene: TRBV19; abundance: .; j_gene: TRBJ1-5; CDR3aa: CASNSWTGRRVQPQHF; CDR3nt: TGTGCCAGTAACTCCTGGACGGGGCGGAGAGTTCAGCCCCAGCATTTT
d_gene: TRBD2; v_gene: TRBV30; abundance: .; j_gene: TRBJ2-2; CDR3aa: CAWGLLAGVTGELFF; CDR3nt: TGTGCCTGGGGACTCCTAGCGGGAGTAACCGGGGAGCTGTTTTTT
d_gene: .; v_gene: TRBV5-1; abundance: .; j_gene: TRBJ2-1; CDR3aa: CASSLVAGSDNEQFF; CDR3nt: TGCGCCAGCAGCTTGGTAGCAGGTTCGGACAATGAGCAGTTCTTC
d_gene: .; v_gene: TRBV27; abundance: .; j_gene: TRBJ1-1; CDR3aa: CASSLLSDTEAFF; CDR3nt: TGTGCCAGCAGTTTACTGTCGGACACTGAAGCTTTCTTT
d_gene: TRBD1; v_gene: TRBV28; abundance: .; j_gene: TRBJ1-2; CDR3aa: CASSSWDRDIEGYTF; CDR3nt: TGTGCCAGCAGTTCCTGGGACAGGGATATTGAAGGCTACACCTTC
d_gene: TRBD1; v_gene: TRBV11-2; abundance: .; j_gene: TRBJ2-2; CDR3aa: CASSTHPGQGNTGELFF; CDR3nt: TGTGCCAGCAGCACGCACCCGGGACAGGGAAACACCGGGGAGCTGTTTTTT
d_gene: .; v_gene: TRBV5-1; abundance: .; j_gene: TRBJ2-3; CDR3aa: CASSIGQTTSTDTQYF; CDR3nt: TGCGCCAGCAGCATAGGACAGACAACTAGCACAGATACGCAGTATTTT
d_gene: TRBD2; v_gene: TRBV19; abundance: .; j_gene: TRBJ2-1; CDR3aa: CASSIRSPGLAGLFNEQFF; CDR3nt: TGTGCCAGTAGTATCCGGAGTCCGGGACTAGCGGGACTTTTTAATGAGCAGTTCTTC
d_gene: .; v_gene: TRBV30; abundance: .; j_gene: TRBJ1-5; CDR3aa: CAWSAPDPRRDQPQHF; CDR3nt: TGTGCCTGGAGTGCCCCTGATCCCCGACGGGATCAGCCCCAGCATTTT
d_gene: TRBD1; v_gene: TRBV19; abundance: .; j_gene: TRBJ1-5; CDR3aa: CASSMNRGLHQPQHF; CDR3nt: TGTGCCAGTAGTATGAACAGGGGGCTTCATCAGCCCCAGCATTTT
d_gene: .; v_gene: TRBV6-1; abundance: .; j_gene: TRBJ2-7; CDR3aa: CASSDKGQPTYEQYF; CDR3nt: TGTGCCAGCAGTGACAAAGGTCAGCCAACCTACGAGCAGTACTTC
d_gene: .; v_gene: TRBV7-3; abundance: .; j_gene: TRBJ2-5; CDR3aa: CASSLRFRGTQYF; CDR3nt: TGTGCCAGCAGCTTACGCTTCCGTGGGACCCAGTACTTC
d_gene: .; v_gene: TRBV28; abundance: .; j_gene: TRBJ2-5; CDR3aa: CASSGPSWTGQETQYF; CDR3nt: TGTGCCAGCAGTGGCCCGTCGTGGACGGGACAAGAGACCCAGTACTTC
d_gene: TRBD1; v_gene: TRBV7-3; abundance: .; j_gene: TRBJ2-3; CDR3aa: CASSEQGDTQYF; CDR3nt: TGTGCCAGCAGCGAACAGGGGGATACGCAGTATTTT